The rows below give T cell receptor beta chains drawn from one sample of a study of T-cell reconstitution after alpha-beta-depleted transplantation in children. Via MiXCR, TCRdb re-called the PCR reads, giving one row per CDR3 protein. The sample has about 420,000 distinct CDR3 sequences; 15% to 20% are singletons. The sequencing used PBMCs, mostly from graft donor cells, collected 360 days after TCRalphabeta/CD19-depleted stem cell transplant. These receptor sequences come from a boy in the first two years of life who had a stem cell transplant for Wiskott-Aldrich syndrome, so the T cells may come from the graft donor. The CDR3 runs from the conserved cysteine through the conserved F or W.

TRBV3-1 | CASSRRGPSPYNEQFF
TRBV25-1 | CASSSAVAETQYF
TRBV13 | CASSPPEGSGGTEAFF
TRBV11-3 | CASSLGRKGAYEQFF
TRBV7-8 | CASSLVAANSPLHF
TRBV15 | CATSRDGSRVWELFF
TRBV6-1 | CASSGGNSYNEQFF
TRBV5-1 | CASSLLGASTDTQYF
TRBV29-1 | CSVEGTGGSSYEQYF
TRBV5-6 | CASSPGDQETQYF